The next 18 T cell receptor beta chains were all read from a single sample in a study of cytomegalovirus exposure and HLA in healthy donors. PCR used 60 Vbeta primers and 13 Jbeta primers. Sequenced by immunoSEQ multiplex PCR; TCRdb stores in-frame clones only, minus some. The data show some 180,000 clones, approximately 80% seen once. Material: PBMCs. These receptors all stem from a woman aged 25 to 45 in good health and CMV-seropositive.

This clone was found a few times. This sequence joins TRBV7-9 and TRBJ2-2; 11 bases map to TRBD2. Germline assignment: CDR1 SEHNR and CDR2 FQNEAQ (reference sequence). This CDR3 is built from 19 residues. Losses at the gene ends were 5 bases for V and 4 bases for J; bases not matched to a gene: 15. This chain's CDR3 is CASSAPTSGTLRGTGELFF. DNA of the CDR3: TGTGCCAGCAGCGCCCCGACTAGCGGGACGTTGCGGGGCACCGGGGAGCTGTTTTTT.

V gene TRBV5-5 combines with J gene TRBJ1-1, with D possibly matching TRBD1 (6 bases). Germline CDR1 and CDR2: SGHKS and YYEKEE (reference sequence). The CDR3 sequence is 15 residues long. Between the trimmed V and J ends, which lost 1 base and 6 bases, there was a span of 16 bases. The CDR3 region has the DNA TGTGCCAGCAGCTTGTTAATTTCACAGGGCCCTGAAGCTTTCTTT. Its protein product is CASSLLISQGPEAFF.

The chain joins TRBV5-3 to TRBJ1-6; TRBD1 aligns across 9 bases. TRBV5-3 is filed as an ORF, its function uncertain. The junction had 4 bases not matched to a gene; V was cut back by 5 bases and J by 7 bases. This CDR3 contains 14 residues. CDR3 bases: TGTGCCAGAAGTAGGGACAGGGAGAATTCACCCCTCCACTTT. Its translation is CARSRDRENSPLHF.

Comment on this clone: This sample also contains other DNA sequences that code for the same CDR3. The chain carries TRBV11-2 and TRBJ2-7, with D possibly TRBD2 on 5 matching bases. The V and J ends lost 3 bases and 0 bases respectively, with 9 bases between them. From germline, CDR1 is SGHAT and CDR2 FQNNGV. The CDR3 has 14 residues. CDR3 DNA sequence: TGTGCCAGCAGCTTCTCGGGGAGCTCCTACGAGCAGTACTTC. Encoded protein: CASSFSGSSYEQYF.

The gene calls are TRBV14 and TRBJ1-2; D gene uncertain. V was trimmed by 2 bases and J by 0 bases, leaving 10 bases between them. Germline V gives CDR1 SGHDN, CDR2 FVKESK. The CDR3 is 15 amino acids. The CDR3 DNA sequence: TGTGCCAGCAGCCAATATCCCGGAGCTAACTATGGCTACACCTTC. Amino acid sequence: CASSQYPGANYGYTF.

The chain has TRBV19 and TRBJ2-1; TRBD1 aligns across 9 bases. The CDR3 loop spans 20 amino acids. Trimming took 8 bases from V and 4 from J; bases not matched to a gene: 24. Germline V lookup: CDR1 LNHDA, CDR2 SQIVND (reference sequence). DNA for the CDR3: TGTGCCAGTTCCCGGGACAGGGCGGACTTCCTAGCCCCGACTTACAATGAGCAGTTCTTC. Translated, it gives CASSRDRADFLAPTYNEQFF.

V is TRBV30 and J is TRBJ1-4; 10 bases align to TRBD1. Trimming took 3 bases from V and 6 from J; bases not matched to a gene: 4. The CDR3 is made up of 14 amino acids. Germline CDR1 GTSNPN, CDR2 SVGIG (reference sequence). This chain's CDR3 is CAWSPGQGHEKLFF. CDR3 DNA sequence: TGTGCCTGGAGCCCGGGACAGGGGCATGAAAAACTGTTTTTT.

This chain joins TRBV13 and TRBJ2-5; TRBD2 agrees at 14 bases. This CDR3 spans 18 amino acids. The V gene end was trimmed by 1 base and the J gene end by 3 bases; junction bases not matched to a gene: 7. CDR1 PRHDT and CDR2 FYEKMQ come from the germline V gene (reference sequence). The CDR3 nucleotides are TGTGCCAGCAGCTTAGAGACAAGACTAGCGGGAGGGAAAGAGACCCAGTACTTC. Encoded protein: CASSLETRLAGGKETQYF.

V is TRBV28 and J is TRBJ1-2, with D tentatively TRBD1 (6 bases). Germline V gene data show CDR1 as MDHEN and CDR2 as SYDVKM. The CDR3 length is 14 residues. Trimming removed 5 bases from V and 4 bases from J, with 14 bases in between. The CDR3, as DNA: TGTGCCAGCAGTCTTAACAGGGCGGGCTATGGCTACACCTTC. This encodes CASSLNRAGYGYTF.

This clone appeared a few times. The chain recombines TRBV9 with TRBJ2-6, with a possible D match to TRBD1 (5 bases). Per germline, CDR1 SGDLS and CDR2 YYNGEE. The CDR3 extends over 18 amino acids. V lost 1 base and J lost 0, with 14 bases in between. The CDR3 protein is CASSVNLGHLSGANVLTF. The CDR3 DNA reads as TGTGCCAGCAGCGTAAATCTAGGACACCTCTCTGGGGCCAACGTCCTGACTTTC.

In the case of this clone: Compared with germline, one end of the junction differs, possibly owing to a read error. This chain uses TRBV7-9 with TRBJ2-1; D is uncertain. CDR3 length equals 15 residues. Germline-derived CDR1 and CDR2 are SEHNR and FQNEAQ (reference sequence). The DNA for the CDR3 is TGTTCCAGCAGCTCGGTAGATCGGTCCTACAATGAGCAGTTCTTC. Amino acids: CSSSSVDRSYNEQFF.

This clone was found once. V usage is TRBV6-4 and J usage is TRBJ1-5; 7 bases line up with TRBD1. Germline V gene data show CDR1 as MRHNA and CDR2 as SNTAGT. The CDR3 spans 14 residues. V lost 8 bases, J lost 2 bases, and 6 bases stayed unmatched. This CDR3 is CASGTDFGNQPQHF. The CDR3 DNA follows: TGTGCCAGCGGGACAGACTTTGGCAATCAGCCCCAGCATTTT.

The chain links TRBV2 to TRBJ1-5, with 7 bases aligning to TRBD1. The V and J ends lost 1 base and 6 bases, in that order; junction bases with no gene match: 6. The CDR3 extends over 15 amino acids. CDR1 and CDR2 (germline): SNHLY, FYNNEI. Written as DNA, the CDR3 is TGTGCCAGCAGTGAAGGACAGGGAGGTGCTCAGCCCCAGCATTTT. Amino acids: CASSEGQGGAQPQHF.

The chain links TRBV7-8 to TRBJ2-6; D possibly corresponds to TRBD1 (6 bases). Trimming took off 5 bases at V and 2 bases at J, with 13 bases between the two ends. The CDR3 totals 16 residues. Per the germline V gene, CDR1 is SGHVS and CDR2 is FQNEAQ. The CDR3 region is CASSPKTGPGANVLTF. In DNA, the CDR3 is TGTGCCAGCAGCCCCAAAACAGGGCCTGGGGCCAACGTCCTGACTTTC.

The chain couples TRBV12-5 to TRBJ2-5; D is possibly TRBD2 (6 bases). The J call may be faulty, since TRBJ2-7 better matches the DNA end. Germline V gene sequence: CDR1 LGHNT, CDR2 FRNRAP. The CDR3 extends over 15 amino acids. This CDR3 is CASGSQGGYSYEQYF. The CDR3 coding sequence is TGTGCTAGTGGTTCCCAGGGAGGTTATTCCTACGAGCAGTACTTC.

This chain connects TRBV6-5 to TRBJ2-7, with a possible D match to TRBD1 (5 bases). The CDR3 totals 12 residues. Germline-derived CDR1 and CDR2 are MNHEY and SVGAGI. V lost 10 bases, J lost 4 bases, and 14 bases lay in between. The CDR3 region is CANLDSEYEQYF. The CDR3 DNA is TGTGCCAATCTAGACAGCGAATACGAGCAGTACTTC.

The CDR3 nucleotides are TGCGCCAGCAGCTTGGCCGGGGAGGGGTTGAAGACCCAGTACTTC. Amino acid sequence: CASSLAGEGLKTQYF. The chain carries TRBV5-1 and TRBJ2-5; the match to TRBD2 covers 7 bases. There are 15 residues in the CDR3. The junction had 8 bases not matched to a gene; V was cut back by 0 bases and J by 6 bases. The germline V gene has CDR1 SGHRS and CDR2 YFSETQ.

The chain uses TRBV28 and TRBJ2-5, with 10 bases matching TRBD2. This CDR3 region has 16 residues. V lost 2 bases and J lost 4; bases outside the gene matches: 7. The germline V gene has CDR1 MDHEN and CDR2 SYDVKM. CDR3 DNA: TGTGCCAGCAGTTTAAGAAGCGGGGGGGCGGCAGAGACCCAGTACTTC. It specifies CASSLRSGGAAETQYF.